This is a list of T cell receptor beta chains from one sample in a study of cytomegalovirus exposure and HLA in healthy donors. The method was immunoSEQ multiplex PCR; TCRdb's version includes in-frame clones alone and lacks a portion of them. The table lists 130,000 to 150,000 clones, 55% to 80% of them singletons. Sequences were obtained from PBMCs. These receptors all stem from a human donor in good health. Each CDR3 is given with its conserved first and last residue. The D gene is left open where the match is weak. A row's size may be missing; if present it is once, few, many or a size class.

CDR3 protein,CDR3 DNA,D gene,V gene,clone size,J gene
CASKESGTDTQYF,TGTGCCAGCAAGGAGAGCGGGACAGATACGCAGTATTTT,NA,TRBV7-9,NA,TRBJ2-3
CASNRQAQYEQYF,TGTGCCAGCAACCGACAGGCACAGTACGAGCAGTACTTC,NA,TRBV7-2,NA,TRBJ2-7
CASNRGQGAWHEQFF,TGTGCCAGCAACCGGGGACAGGGGGCCTGGCATGAGCAGTTCTTC,NA,TRBV21-1,NA,TRBJ2-1
CASSHQPGQGAHPFGNTIYF,TGTGCCAGCAGCCACCAACCGGGACAGGGGGCGCATCCATTCGGGAACACCATATATTTT,TRBD1,TRBV5-4,NA,TRBJ1-3
CASRKRSGSNQPQHF,TGTGCCAGCAGGAAGCGTTCGGGGAGCAATCAGCCCCAGCATTTT,NA,TRBV6-1,NA,TRBJ1-5
CASSPSTGGQETQYF,TGTGCCAGCTCACCCTCGACAGGGGGTCAAGAGACCCAGTACTTC,TRBD1,TRBV5-6,once,TRBJ2-5
CASSIWADNQPQHF,TGTGCCAGTAGTATTTGGGCTGATAATCAGCCCCAGCATTTT,NA,TRBV19,once,TRBJ1-5
CASRNRGTYEQYF,TGTGCCAGCAGAAACAGGGGGACCTACGAGCAGTACTTC,TRBD1,TRBV28,NA,TRBJ2-7
CASFSDRAGYGYTF,TGTGCCAGCTTCTCGGACAGGGCTGGGTATGGCTACACCTTC,TRBD1,TRBV18,NA,TRBJ1-2
CATRGSSQDPLDEQYF,TGTGCCACCCGAGGGTCGAGTCAGGACCCATTGGACGAGCAGTACTTC,NA,TRBV10-3,NA,TRBJ2-7
CASSDFQGAREQYF,TGTGCCAGCAGTGACTTCCAGGGGGCAAGGGAGCAGTACTTC,TRBD1,TRBV2,few,TRBJ2-7